This note documents a single TCR beta chain sequence. Its antigen specificity is not known. No clone much larger than this one lies a single base away; base qualities are absent. The data are from a study of T cell changes during pregnancy in multiple sclerosis (dated by TCRdb to between 2017 and 2020). Regarding the study in general: The study examined how the T cell repertoire changed over the course of pregnancy in women with multiple sclerosis.

V has 4 bases trimmed and J has 0 bases trimmed; junction bases matching no gene number 9. Including cysteine and phenylalanine, the CDR3 has 16 amino acids. This entry keeps only the CDR3 DNA: 48 bases, framed from base 1. Reading the germline V gene (reference sequence) gives CDR1 LNHDA and CDR2 SQIVND. Library prep was done by the immunoSEQ multiplex PCR assay. The immuneACCESS repertoire file appears here via TCRdb, limited to in-frame rearrangements. These files lack a portion of the clones; in checked studies, under half of the deficit traces to unresolved V genes, and the cause of the others is not known. The sample profile shows approximately 34,000 clones; 90% of them were found once. The ten biggest clones cover around 4.3% of the sample.

The sequences come from CD8+ T cells from peripheral blood mononuclear cells, collected after pregnancy. The TCR comes from a female donor with multiple sclerosis, enrolled in a pregnancy study. The chain links TRBV19 with TRBJ2-7; a stretch of 7 junction bases matches TRBD1. The sequence in DNA is TGTGCCAGTAGTACGTACCGGGACAGCCTCTCCTACGAGCAGTACTTC. This translates into CASSTYRDSLSYEQYF.